Listed below are T cell receptor beta chains from one sample, sequenced in a study of CD8 T cells in ankylosing spondylitis. Via MiXCR, TCRdb re-called the 5' RACE reads, giving one row per CDR3 protein. Seen here are 650,000 to 800,000 distinct CDR3 sequences, roughly 19% observed once, and the top ten hold under 20%. Sequenced material: blood, either unsorted or a sorted T cell fraction (not recorded which). All receptors come from a male donor with ankylosing spondylitis. Each CDR3 is given with its conserved first and last residue. Each record gives: clone size, D gene, V gene, J gene, CDR3 protein, CDR3 DNA. The D gene is left open where the match is weak. Where a row states a size, it is once, few, many or the class of an expanded clone; other rows omit it.

clone size: .; D gene: .; V gene: TRBV10-3; J gene: TRBJ2-3; CDR3 protein: CASQGASGASSTDTQYF; CDR3 DNA: TGTGCCAGTCAGGGGGCTAGCGGGGCCTCTAGCACAGATACGCAGTATTTT
clone size: .; D gene: .; V gene: TRBV3-1; J gene: TRBJ2-7; CDR3 protein: CASSQTGLTYEQYF; CDR3 DNA: TGTGCCAGCAGCCAAACAGGTCTGACCTACGAGCAGTACTTC
clone size: few; D gene: .; V gene: TRBV18; J gene: TRBJ1-2; CDR3 protein: CASTPVQSSSNYGYTF; CDR3 DNA: TGTGCCAGTACGCCGGTGCAGTCGAGTTCTAACTATGGCTACACCTTC
clone size: few; D gene: .; V gene: TRBV28; J gene: TRBJ2-5; CDR3 protein: CASSRPMGQETQYF; CDR3 DNA: TGTGCCAGCAGTCGCCCGATGGGGCAAGAGACCCAGTACTTC
clone size: few; D gene: TRBD2; V gene: TRBV6-1; J gene: TRBJ2-1; CDR3 protein: CASSGPGLVNRNEQFF; CDR3 DNA: TGTGCCAGCAGCGGACCGGGACTAGTAAATAGGAATGAGCAGTTCTTC
clone size: .; D gene: .; V gene: TRBV4-1; J gene: TRBJ2-2; CDR3 protein: CASSQVGSGELFF; CDR3 DNA: TGCGCCAGCAGCCAAGTGGGTTCCGGGGAGCTGTTTTTT
clone size: many; D gene: .; V gene: TRBV4-2; J gene: TRBJ2-3; CDR3 protein: CASSARRDTQYF; CDR3 DNA: TGTGCCAGCAGCGCCCGACGAGATACGCAGTATTTT
clone size: .; D gene: .; V gene: TRBV20-1; J gene: TRBJ1-2; CDR3 protein: CSARRTDVHTF; CDR3 DNA: TGCAGTGCTAGAAGGACAGATGTCCACACCTTC
clone size: .; D gene: TRBD1; V gene: TRBV14; J gene: TRBJ1-4; CDR3 protein: CASSQDWGQKLFF; CDR3 DNA: TGTGCCAGCAGCCAAGATTGGGGACAGAAACTGTTTTTT
clone size: .; D gene: .; V gene: TRBV21-1; J gene: TRBJ2-3; CDR3 protein: CASSPTGGQYF; CDR3 DNA: TGTGCCAGCAGCCCCACGGGGGGGCAGTATTTT
clone size: few; D gene: .; V gene: TRBV5-1; J gene: TRBJ2-2; CDR3 protein: CASSTRVVPMNTGELFF; CDR3 DNA: TGCGCCAGCAGCACCAGGGTGGTCCCCATGAACACCGGGGAGCTGTTTTTT
clone size: few; D gene: TRBD2; V gene: TRBV25-1; J gene: TRBJ2-5; CDR3 protein: CASSDLAGERQETQYF; CDR3 DNA: TGTGCCAGCAGTGACCTAGCGGGAGAACGACAAGAGACCCAGTACTTC
clone size: few; D gene: .; V gene: TRBV5-1; J gene: TRBJ1-1; CDR3 protein: CASSVQVGGTEAFF; CDR3 DNA: TGCGCCAGCAGCGTACAGGTGGGGGGTACTGAAGCTTTCTTT
clone size: few; D gene: .; V gene: TRBV7-2; J gene: TRBJ2-7; CDR3 protein: CASSLTHPEGYEQYF; CDR3 DNA: TGTGCCAGCAGCTTGACTCACCCGGAAGGCTACGAGCAGTACTTC
clone size: .; D gene: TRBD1; V gene: TRBV29-1; J gene: TRBJ1-1; CDR3 protein: CSVRRTGDHNTEAFF; CDR3 DNA: TGCAGCGTTCGGAGGACAGGGGATCATAACACTGAAGCTTTCTTT
clone size: .; D gene: .; V gene: TRBV20-1; J gene: TRBJ1-1; CDR3 protein: CSARDRISGRTTEAFF; CDR3 DNA: TGCAGTGCTAGAGATCGTATTTCAGGGAGGACCACTGAAGCTTTCTTT
clone size: few; D gene: .; V gene: TRBV2; J gene: TRBJ1-2; CDR3 protein: CASSPRENYGYTF; CDR3 DNA: TGTGCCAGCAGCCCCAGGGAGAACTATGGCTACACCTTC
clone size: .; D gene: TRBD2; V gene: TRBV15; J gene: TRBJ2-3; CDR3 protein: CATSRGLAGDSTDTQYF; CDR3 DNA: TGTGCCACCAGCAGAGGACTAGCGGGGGACTCCACAGATACGCAGTATTTT
clone size: few; D gene: .; V gene: TRBV12-3/TRBV12-4; J gene: TRBJ1-5; CDR3 protein: CASSLNTGPQPQHF; CDR3 DNA: TGTGCCAGCAGTTTAAACACAGGGCCTCAGCCCCAGCATTTT
clone size: .; D gene: TRBD1; V gene: TRBV28; J gene: TRBJ2-3; CDR3 protein: CASTSIGTGTPTDTQYF; CDR3 DNA: TGTGCCAGCACCAGCATCGGGACAGGGACCCCCACAGATACGCAGTATTTT
clone size: few; D gene: .; V gene: TRBV29-1; J gene: TRBJ2-3; CDR3 protein: CSVRGQSTDTQYF; CDR3 DNA: TGCAGCGTTCGAGGACAGAGCACAGATACGCAGTATTTT
clone size: few; D gene: TRBD2; V gene: TRBV2; J gene: TRBJ2-5; CDR3 protein: CASSGDYKETQYF; CDR3 DNA: TGTGCCAGCAGCGGGGACTACAAGGAGACCCAGTACTTC
clone size: .; D gene: .; V gene: TRBV4-3; J gene: TRBJ1-6; CDR3 protein: CASSQATVSSNSPLHF; CDR3 DNA: TGCGCCAGCAGCCAAGCTACAGTTTCAAGCAATTCACCCCTCCACTTT
clone size: few; D gene: .; V gene: TRBV7-9; J gene: TRBJ2-7; CDR3 protein: CASSLVSSPGGYEQYF; CDR3 DNA: TGTGCCAGCAGCTTAGTTAGTAGCCCTGGGGGCTACGAGCAGTACTTC
clone size: .; D gene: TRBD1; V gene: TRBV7-7; J gene: TRBJ2-5; CDR3 protein: CASSLRGQGAWETQYF; CDR3 DNA: TGTGCTAGCAGCTTAAGGGGACAGGGGGCCTGGGAGACCCAGTACTTC
clone size: .; D gene: TRBD1; V gene: TRBV28; J gene: TRBJ2-7; CDR3 protein: CASSGTGGNNEQYF; CDR3 DNA: TGTGCCAGCAGTGGGACAGGGGGTAATAACGAGCAGTACTTC
clone size: .; D gene: .; V gene: TRBV7-2; J gene: TRBJ2-5; CDR3 protein: CASSLVRSGGETQYF; CDR3 DNA: TGTGCCAGCAGCTTAGTTCGGTCCGGGGGTGAGACCCAGTACTTC
clone size: few; D gene: TRBD2; V gene: TRBV12-3/TRBV12-4; J gene: TRBJ2-3; CDR3 protein: CASSPPGGGSTDTQYF; CDR3 DNA: TGTGCCAGCAGTCCCCCTGGCGGGGGGAGCACAGATACGCAGTATTTT
clone size: .; D gene: .; V gene: TRBV28; J gene: TRBJ2-7; CDR3 protein: CASPSPGRTYEQYF; CDR3 DNA: TGTGCCAGTCCGAGCCCGGGACGGACATACGAGCAGTACTTC
clone size: .; D gene: TRBD1; V gene: TRBV5-1; J gene: TRBJ2-1; CDR3 protein: CASSYRKGTGGYNEQFF; CDR3 DNA: TGCGCCAGCAGCTACCGGAAAGGGACAGGGGGCTACAATGAGCAGTTCTTC
clone size: .; D gene: .; V gene: TRBV20-1; J gene: TRBJ2-1; CDR3 protein: CSARPQESYNEQFF; CDR3 DNA: TGCAGTGCTAGACCACAGGAATCCTACAATGAGCAGTTCTTC
clone size: .; D gene: .; V gene: TRBV28; J gene: TRBJ2-7; CDR3 protein: CASSDRTDEQYF; CDR3 DNA: TGTGCCAGCAGTGACAGGACCGACGAGCAGTACTTC
clone size: .; D gene: .; V gene: TRBV28; J gene: TRBJ1-4; CDR3 protein: CASSLGVQGRRSEKLFF; CDR3 DNA: TGTGCCAGCAGTTTAGGAGTCCAGGGGAGGCGGAGTGAAAAACTGTTTTTT
clone size: .; D gene: .; V gene: TRBV12-3/TRBV12-4; J gene: TRBJ1-3; CDR3 protein: CASRAGTQSSGNTIYF; CDR3 DNA: TGTGCCAGCAGGGCAGGGACACAGAGCTCTGGAAACACCATATATTTT
clone size: few; D gene: TRBD2; V gene: TRBV4-3; J gene: TRBJ2-1; CDR3 protein: CASSQDSGRPPYNEQFF; CDR3 DNA: TGCGCCAGCAGCCAAGATAGCGGGAGGCCCCCCTACAATGAGCAGTTCTTC
clone size: .; D gene: .; V gene: TRBV14; J gene: TRBJ2-5; CDR3 protein: CASSHLVGGSQQETQYF; CDR3 DNA: TGTGCCAGCAGCCATCTGGTTGGGGGGTCACAACAAGAGACCCAGTACTTC